Following are 23 T cell receptor beta chains from one sample sequenced in a study of T cell responses to AZD1222 COVID-19 vaccine. Clones were read by immunoSEQ multiplex PCR, and TCRdb kept only the in-frame ones, dropping some. The sample contains 110,000 to 150,000 clones, over 85% of which appear only once. The input for sequencing was peripheral blood, taken on day 0 of MenACWY control vaccination. These receptors all come from an adult in good health.

The chain uses TRBV6-5 and TRBJ1-2, with 8 bases aligning to TRBD1. V trimming: 0 bases; J trimming: 7 bases; junction bases outside the gene matches: 7. The CDR3 covers 15 residues. The germline V gene has CDR1 MNHEY and CDR2 SVGAGI. CDR3 protein: CASSYSTGGLGGYTF. CDR3 coding DNA: TGTGCCAGCAGTTACTCAACAGGGGGGCTCGGTGGCTACACCTTC.

This chain connects TRBV11-1 to TRBJ1-6; possibly TRBD1 for D (5 bases). Trimming shortened V by 3 bases and J by 6 bases, and 9 bases separated the two germline ends. The CDR3 loop spans 14 amino acids. Germline V lookup: CDR1 SGHAT, CDR2 FQDESV (reference sequence). CDR3 sequence: CASSFGASNSPLHF. The CDR3 DNA is TGTGCCAGCAGCTTTGGGGCGTCTAATTCACCCCTCCACTTT. Full variable domain (missing parts from reference TRBV11-1 and TRBJ1-6): EAEVAQSPRYKITEKSQAVAFWCDPISGHATLYWYRQILGQGPELLVQFQDESVVDDSQLPKDRFSAERLKGVDSTLKIQPAELGDSAMYLCASSFGASNSPLHFGNGTRLTVT.

The CDR3: CASSGDGGAPNEKLFF. The CDR3 nucleotides are TGCGCCAGCAGCGGGGATGGTGGGGCCCCTAATGAAAAACTGTTTTTT. V usage is TRBV5-1 and J usage is TRBJ1-4, with a tentative D call TRBD1 (5 bases). Germline CDR1 is SGHRS and CDR2 is YFSETQ. Deletions cut 4 bases from V and 3 bases from J, with 16 bases between. The CDR3 has 16 residues. The variable domain in full, completed from reference TRBV5-1 and TRBJ1-4, reads KAGVTQTPRYLIKTRGQQVTLSCSPISGHRSVSWYQQTPGQGLQFLFEYFSETQRNKGNFPGRFSGRQFSNSRSEMNVSTLELGDSALYLCASSGDGGAPNEKLFFGSGTQLSVL.

V and J are TRBV24-1 and TRBJ2-2; the D is unclear. Germline V gene data show CDR1 as KGHDR and CDR2 as SFDVKD. This CDR3 spans 14 amino acids. V was trimmed by 3 bases and J by 9 bases, leaving 13 bases between them. CDR3 DNA sequence: TGTGCCACCAGTGATCCAAACTCCCCCCGGGAGCTGTTTTTT. This gives the protein CATSDPNSPRELFF.

The rearrangement links TRBV27 to TRBJ1-2, with TRBD1 identical over 7 bases. J gave up 8 bases and V 3 bases, and 9 bases lay outside the gene matches. The CDR3 length is 14 residues. Germline V gives CDR1 MNHEY, CDR2 SMNVEV (reference sequence). The CDR3 sequence: CASSFSTGVRGYTF. CDR3 in DNA: TGTGCCAGCAGTTTTTCAACAGGGGTCCGGGGCTACACCTTC.

J is TRBJ1-2 and V is TRBV12-5; a possible D gene is TRBD1 (6 bases). CDR1 and CDR2 (germline): LGHNT, FRNRAP. V lost 2 bases and J 4 bases, leaving 14 bases between the germline ends. CDR3 length: 15 residues. CDR3 region: CASGLQLSGAYGYTF. DNA for the CDR3: TGTGCTAGTGGTTTGCAGCTCTCGGGGGCCTATGGCTACACCTTC. Based on the CDR3 plus reference TRBV12-5 and TRBJ1-2, the full variable domain is DARVTQTPRHKVTEMGQEVTMRCQPILGHNTVFWYRQTMMQGLELLAYFRNRAPLDDSGMPKDRFSAEMPDATLATLKIQPSEPRDSAVYFCASGLQLSGAYGYTFGSGTRLTVV.

The V call is TRBV5-1, the J call TRBJ2-7, with D possibly being TRBD2 (6 bases). The length of the CDR3 is 16 residues. Trimming took off 4 bases at V and 6 bases at J, with 23 bases between the two ends. Germline loops: CDR1 SGHRS, CDR2 YFSETQ. For the CDR3, the DNA is TGCGCCAGCAGCCCGGGGTGGGCGGCGGAGGGATCCGAGCAGTACTTC. This gives the protein CASSPGWAAEGSEQYF.

Of note for this clone: At one end, the junction sequence differs from germline, possibly due to a read error. This sequence joins TRBV6-5 and TRBJ1-4; D uncertain. CDR3 length equals 14 residues. Per the germline V gene, CDR1 is MNHEY and CDR2 is SVGAGI. The CDR3 sequence is CASTYVATNEKLFF. CDR3 DNA sequence: TGTGCCAGCACTTACGTTGCAACTAATGAAAAACTGTTTTTT.

The chain combines TRBV6-1 with TRBJ1-5; TRBD1 aligns across 10 bases. The CDR3 totals 15 residues. Germline CDR1 and CDR2: MNHNS and SASEGT. V lost 2 bases and J lost 6; bases outside the gene matches: 4. The CDR3 reads CASSEQTGGGQPQHF. The CDR3 DNA reads as TGTGCCAGCAGTGAACAGACAGGGGGCGGTCAGCCCCAGCATTTT.

The chain combines TRBV5-4 with TRBJ2-7; either TRBD1 or TRBD2 may fit D (5 bases each). Germline V lookup: CDR1 SGHNT, CDR2 YYREEE (reference sequence). This CDR3 is 14 amino acids long. V was clipped by 2 bases and J by 7 bases, with 16 bases between them. The chain's CDR3 is CASSLGDGPGEQYF. CDR3 DNA sequence: TGTGCCAGCAGCTTAGGGGACGGCCCAGGGGAGCAGTACTTC.

The V gene is TRBV4-3, the J gene TRBJ1-1; no reliable D call. The CDR3 is made up of 15 amino acids. Trimming removed 4 bases from V and 1 base from J, with 13 bases in between. CDR1 LGHNA and CDR2 YSLEER come from the germline V gene. The CDR3 loop is CASSPDQIRNTEAFF. The CDR3 bases are TGCGCCAGCAGCCCCGACCAAATCAGGAACACTGAAGCTTTCTTT.

This sequence joins TRBV5-1 and TRBJ2-1, with 8 nucleotides matching TRBD2. Trimming at V came to 5 bases and at J to 4 bases, leaving 5 bases not matched to a gene. Per germline, CDR1 SGHRS and CDR2 YFSETQ. The CDR3 covers 14 residues. CDR3 sequence: CASRTSGGYNEQFF. CDR3 sequence (DNA): TGCGCCAGCAGAACAAGCGGGGGATACAATGAGCAGTTCTTC.

J is TRBJ1-4 and V is TRBV7-2; TRBD1 might be the D (5 bases). Germline lookup yields CDR1 SGHTA and CDR2 FQGNSA. The CDR3 has 15 amino acids. The ends were cut back, 3 bases at V and 6 bases at J, with 14 bases in the middle. The CDR3: CASSFRIGEYEKLFF. The CDR3, as DNA: TGTGCCAGCAGCTTTCGGATAGGGGAATATGAAAAACTGTTTTTT.

This clone was seen just once. This sequence joins TRBV6-5 and TRBJ1-1; weak D call: TRBD1 (6 bases). Germline V gene lookup returns CDR1 MNHEY and CDR2 SVGAGI. The CDR3 extends over 14 amino acids. V was shortened by 6 bases and J by 5 bases, with 16 bases between the two germline ends. As DNA, the CDR3 is TGTGCCAGCAGGCGGGAAAGGGGGAGGACTGAAGCTTTCTTT. The encoded protein is CASRRERGRTEAFF.

The rearrangement joins TRBV28 to TRBJ1-6; D is possibly TRBD1 (5 bases). From germline, CDR1 is MDHEN and CDR2 SYDVKM. This CDR3 has 15 amino acids. V dropped 3 bases and J dropped 5 bases, with 11 bases sitting between them. The CDR3 loop is CASSLRDRDNSPLHF. The DNA of the CDR3 is TGTGCCAGCAGTTTGCGGGACCGAGATAATTCACCCCTCCACTTT.

The chain carries TRBV6-5 and TRBJ2-7; 7 bases line up with TRBD1. Looked up from germline, CDR1 is MNHEY and CDR2 is SVGAGI. Trimming cost V 6 bases and J 5 bases; bases outside gene matches: 13. The CDR3 has 15 residues. CDR3 nucleotides: TGTGCCAGCAGGACTAAACAGGGGAACGCGGACGAGCAGTACTTC. This gives the protein CASRTKQGNADEQYF.

About this clone: One end of the junction does not line up with germline, which may come from a read error. J is TRBJ1-5 and V is TRBV7-2; TRBD1 might be the D (6 bases). The CDR3 extends over 13 amino acids. The germline gives CDR1 SGHTA, CDR2 FQGNSA. The CDR3, as DNA: TGTGCCAGCAGCTTAGAAAGGGGGACGGCGGAAAATTTT. Residues: CASSLERGTAENF.

The chain employs TRBV9 and TRBJ1-5; D not resolved. The CDR3 runs 15 residues. The V and J ends lost 0 bases and 0 bases respectively, with 7 bases between them. The germline V gene encodes CDR1 SGDLS and CDR2 YYNGEE. The CDR3 loop reads CASSVDGISNQPQHF. The CDR3 region has the DNA TGTGCCAGCAGCGTAGATGGAATTAGCAATCAGCCCCAGCATTTT.

V gene TRBV12-3 or TRBV12-4 combines with J gene TRBJ1-6; D gene ambiguous. This CDR3 comprises 12 residues. The V end lost 6 bases, the J end lost 10 bases, and 10 bases lay between the germline ends. The CDR3 DNA reads as TGTGCCAGCAGCCCACAGACCTCACCCCTCCACTTT. Its protein product is CASSPQTSPLHF.

The V gene is TRBV24-1, the J gene TRBJ2-7, with 7 bases fitting TRBD1. Germline CDR1 and CDR2: KGHDR and SFDVKD. This CDR3 region has 16 residues. Unmatched junction bases numbered 9, after V lost 5 bases and J lost 0 bases. This CDR3 reads CATSGGRDRTSYEQYF. DNA of the CDR3: TGTGCCACCAGTGGGGGCCGGGACAGAACCTCCTACGAGCAGTACTTC.

This chain connects TRBV19 to TRBJ1-1; D gene unclear. Germline assignment: CDR1 LNHDA and CDR2 SQIVND (reference sequence). The length of the CDR3 is 13 residues. Trimming removed 10 bases from V and 2 bases from J, with 14 bases in between. The CDR3 nucleotides are TGTGCCACCGGCCCGAGGGCCAACACTGAAGCTTTCTTT. Translating gives CATGPRANTEAFF.

This clone is a singleton in its sample. V gene TRBV15 combines with J gene TRBJ1-6; perhaps TRBD1 as D (6 bases). The germline gives CDR1 LNHNV, CDR2 YYDKDF (reference sequence). The ends were cut back, 1 base at V and 8 bases at J, with 12 bases in the middle. The CDR3 totals 15 residues. This CDR3 is CATSRGGHLDSPLHF. The CDR3 DNA sequence: TGTGCCACCAGCAGAGGGGGACACCTTGATTCACCCCTCCACTTT.

The rearrangement uses TRBV28 and TRBJ1-4, with D perhaps TRBD1 (6 bases). The CDR3 loop spans 13 amino acids. Germline assignment: CDR1 MDHEN and CDR2 SYDVKM. The ends were cut back, 3 bases at V and 4 bases at J, with 6 bases in the middle. Here the CDR3 DNA reads TGTGCCAGCAGTTTCAGGGGTAATGAAAAACTGTTTTTT. It is translated as CASSFRGNEKLFF.